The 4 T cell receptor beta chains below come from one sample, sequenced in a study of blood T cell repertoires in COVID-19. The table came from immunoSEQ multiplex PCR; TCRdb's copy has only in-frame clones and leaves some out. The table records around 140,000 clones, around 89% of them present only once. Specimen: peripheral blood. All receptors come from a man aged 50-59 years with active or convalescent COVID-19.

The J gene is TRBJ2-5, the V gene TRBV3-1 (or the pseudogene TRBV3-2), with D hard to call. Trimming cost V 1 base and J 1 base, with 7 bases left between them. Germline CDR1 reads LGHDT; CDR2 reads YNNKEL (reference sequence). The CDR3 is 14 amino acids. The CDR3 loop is CASSQGASQETQYF. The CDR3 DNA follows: TGTGCCAGCAGCCAAGGTGCGAGCCAAGAGACCCAGTACTTC.

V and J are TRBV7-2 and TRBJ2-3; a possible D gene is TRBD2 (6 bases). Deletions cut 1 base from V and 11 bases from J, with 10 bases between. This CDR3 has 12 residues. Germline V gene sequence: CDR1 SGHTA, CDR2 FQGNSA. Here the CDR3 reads CASSLGGRLQYF. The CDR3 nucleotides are TGTGCCAGCAGCTTAGGGGGGAGGTTGCAGTATTTT.

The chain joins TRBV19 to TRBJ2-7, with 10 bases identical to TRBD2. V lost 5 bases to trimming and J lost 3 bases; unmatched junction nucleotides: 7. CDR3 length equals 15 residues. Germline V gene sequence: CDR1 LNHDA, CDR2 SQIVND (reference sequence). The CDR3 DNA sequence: TGTGCCAGTAGTCCTCAGCGGGAGGGGGTCTACGAGCAGTACTTC. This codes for CASSPQREGVYEQYF. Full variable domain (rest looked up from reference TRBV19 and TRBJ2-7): DGGITQSPKYLFRKEGQNVTLSCEQNLNHDAMYWYRQDPGQGLRLIYYSQIVNDFQKGDIAEGYSVSREKKESFPLTVTSAQKNPTAFYLCASSPQREGVYEQYFGPGTRLTVT.

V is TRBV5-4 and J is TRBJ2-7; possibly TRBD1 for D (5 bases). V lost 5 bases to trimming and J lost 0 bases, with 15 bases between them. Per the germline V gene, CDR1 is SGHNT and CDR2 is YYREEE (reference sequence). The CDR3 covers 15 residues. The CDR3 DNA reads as TGTGCCAGCAGTGCAATGGCAGGGCCCTCCTACGAGCAGTACTTC. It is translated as CASSAMAGPSYEQYF.